The 29 T cell receptor beta chains presented below share a single source sample, sequenced in a study of blood T cell repertoires in COVID-19. TCRdb's copy holds only in-frame clones and misses some; the assay was immunoSEQ multiplex PCR. Counted here are some 80,000 clones, about 88% occurring once; the ten biggest clones make up approximately 11%. The sequenced sample was peripheral blood. The receptors shown here come from a man aged 60-69 years with COVID-19, enrolled during active disease.

This clone was seen once. The chain recombines TRBV18 with TRBJ2-7; 11 bases map to TRBD2. The V gene's germline CDR1 is KGHSH and CDR2 LQKENI. This CDR3 is 16 amino acids long. V lost 2 bases, J lost 5 bases, and 8 bases stayed unmatched. DNA of the CDR3: TGTGCCAGCTCACCAAGCTTAGCGGGGGGGAAAGACGAGCAGTACTTC. It translates to CASSPSLAGGKDEQYF.

V and J are TRBV5-4 and TRBJ1-2; 8 bases line up with TRBD1. Germline lookup yields CDR1 SGHNT and CDR2 YYREEE (reference sequence). Losses at the gene ends were 3 bases for V and 4 bases for J; bases not matched to a gene: 11. The CDR3 extends over 16 amino acids. The CDR3 DNA sequence: TGTGCCAGCAGCTCAGTTTCCAGGGGGCAGGTCTATGGCTACACCTTC. It is translated as CASSSVSRGQVYGYTF.

The chain joins TRBV2 to TRBJ1-3, with 8 bases lining up with TRBD1. The CDR3 contains 16 residues. The germline V gene encodes CDR1 SNHLY and CDR2 FYNNEI. J gave up 2 bases and V 4 bases, and 7 bases lay outside the gene matches. CDR3 amino acids: CASSVRQGTTGNTIYF. The CDR3 DNA is TGTGCCAGCAGTGTCAGACAGGGGACGACTGGAAACACCATATATTTT.

The gene calls are TRBV5-1 and TRBJ2-5, with D possibly being TRBD2 (5 bases). The CDR3 has 13 residues. CDR1 SGHRS and CDR2 YFSETQ come from the germline V gene. The ends were cut back, 1 base at V and 4 bases at J, with 8 bases in the middle. The CDR3 DNA is TGCGCCAGCAGCTTGTCCCGGGGAGAGACCCAGTACTTC. It translates to CASSLSRGETQYF.

The V gene is TRBV6-6, the J gene TRBJ1-6; TRBD1 is a possible D gene (6 bases). The V gene lost 5 bases and the J gene lost 10 bases, with 12 bases spanning the gap. Looked up from germline, CDR1 is MNHNY and CDR2 is SVGAGI (reference sequence). The CDR3 extends over 13 amino acids. The CDR3 region has the DNA TGTGCCAGCAGTAAGGGGGGGGCCTCACCCCTCCACTTT. Translating it yields CASSKGGASPLHF.

The V and J genes are TRBV29-1 and TRBJ2-7; tentatively, D is TRBD2 (6 bases). Deletions cut 7 bases from V and 2 bases from J, with 15 bases between. CDR3 size: 13 residues. The germline V gene encodes CDR1 SQVTM and CDR2 ANQGSEA. The CDR3 loop reads CSAVAVGTYEQYF. The CDR3, as DNA: TGCAGCGCCGTAGCGGTTGGGACCTACGAGCAGTACTTC.

CDR3 amino acids: CASSELAGGSVETQYF. CDR3 DNA: TGTGCCAGCAGTGAGTTAGCGGGAGGTAGTGTAGAGACCCAGTACTTC. The chain combines TRBV6-1 with TRBJ2-5; 10 bases are a match to TRBD2. This CDR3 is 16 amino acids long. Germline V gives CDR1 MNHNS, CDR2 SASEGT. Germline trimming cut 3 bases from V and 4 bases from J; bases unmatched to any gene: 8.

The rearrangement links TRBV5-4 to TRBJ1-1; D remains ambiguous. Trimming left V 4 bases short and J 4 bases short, with 17 bases between. CDR3 length: 15 residues. The germline V gene has CDR1 SGHNT and CDR2 YYREEE (reference sequence). The CDR3 DNA sequence: TGTGCCAGCAGCCGGGAGGGAGGTTTAGGCACTGAAGCTTTCTTT. Protein product: CASSREGGLGTEAFF.

This sequence joins TRBV6-5 and TRBJ2-5, with D tentatively TRBD2 (5 bases). Germline V gives CDR1 MNHEY, CDR2 SVGAGI. This CDR3 has 13 residues. V lost 6 bases and J lost 5, with 13 bases in between. In nucleotides, the CDR3 is TGTGCCAGCAGACTTCCCCCGGGGGAGACCCAGTACTTC. It codes for CASRLPPGETQYF.

V is TRBV5-1 and J is TRBJ1-1; TRBD1 aligns across 8 bases. The CDR3 is 14 residues long. From germline, CDR1 is SGHRS and CDR2 YFSETQ. With V trimmed by 2 bases and J by 3 bases, 3 bases remained unmatched. The CDR3: CASSFLQGDTEAFF. CDR3 in DNA: TGCGCCAGCAGCTTTCTACAGGGGGACACTGAAGCTTTCTTT. The variable domain in full, with the rest retrieved from reference TRBV5-1 and TRBJ1-1, is KAGVTQTPRYLIKTRGQQVTLSCSPISGHRSVSWYQQTPGQGLQFLFEYFSETQRNKGNFPGRFSGRQFSNSRSEMNVSTLELGDSALYLCASSFLQGDTEAFFGQGTRLTVV.

The rearrangement uses TRBV3-1 (or the pseudogene TRBV3-2) and TRBJ1-3; D unresolved. Germline values: CDR1 LGHDT, CDR2 YNNKEL (reference sequence). CDR3 size: 14 residues. V lost 2 bases and J lost 0, with 5 bases in between. The CDR3 sequence is CASSQRDSGNTIYF. In DNA, the CDR3 is TGTGCCAGCAGCCAACGAGACTCTGGAAACACCATATATTTT.

V usage is TRBV11-2 and J usage is TRBJ1-1; D is unclear. Per germline, CDR1 SGHAT and CDR2 FQNNGV. V lost 5 bases, J lost 1 base, and 8 bases lay in between. This CDR3 is built from 13 residues. This CDR3 reads CASSRGPNTEAFF. The CDR3 DNA sequence: TGTGCCAGCAGCCGAGGTCCGAACACTGAAGCTTTCTTT.

The CDR3 sequence is CSVAAEKLFF. The CDR3 bases are TGCAGCGTCGCCGCGGAAAAACTGTTTTTT. The chain has TRBV29-1 and TRBJ1-4; D ambiguous. From germline, CDR1 is SQVTM and CDR2 ANQGSEA. V lost 6 bases to trimming and J lost 8 bases, with 7 bases between them. CDR3 length: 10 residues.

The chain couples TRBV6-2 or TRBV6-3 to TRBJ1-2, with D tentatively TRBD1 (6 bases). This CDR3 contains 12 residues. Germline CDR1 reads MNHEY; CDR2 reads SVGEGT. V lost 5 bases, J lost 5 bases, and 9 bases lay in between. CDR3 coding DNA: TGTGCCAGCAGTCTACAGGGATATGGCTACACCTTC. It encodes CASSLQGYGYTF.

The V call is TRBV10-3, the J call TRBJ1-1; a possible D gene is TRBD1 (5 bases). CDR1 ENHRY and CDR2 SYGVKD come from the germline V gene. The CDR3 has 13 residues. The ends were cut back, 11 bases at V and 1 base at J, with 14 bases in the middle. CDR3 residues: CASQDGQNTEAFF. CDR3 coding DNA: TGTGCCTCCCAAGACGGACAGAACACTGAAGCTTTCTTT.

There are a few counts of this clone. The chain is built from TRBV18 and TRBJ2-1; tentative D call: TRBD2 (5 bases). The V end was cut by 3 bases, the J end by 5 bases, with 14 bases between. Germline CDR1 reads KGHSH; CDR2 reads LQKENI. This CDR3 region has 15 residues. CDR3 nucleotide sequence: TGTGCCAGCTCACCCTTCGAGGGCGCCGACAATGAGCAGTTCTTC. Protein product: CASSPFEGADNEQFF.

The V and J genes are TRBV10-2 and TRBJ2-1; TRBD2 matches 8 bases. After removal of 7 bases from V and 5 bases from J, the junction contained 7 bases not matched to a gene. The CDR3 has 14 residues. CDR1 and CDR2 (germline): WSHSY, SAAADI. CDR3 sequence: CASTPGGVDNEQFF. For the CDR3, the DNA is TGCGCCAGCACCCCGGGAGGGGTTGACAATGAGCAGTTCTTC.

The rearrangement uses TRBV6-4 and TRBJ1-6, with 9 bases aligning to TRBD1. This CDR3 is built from 15 residues. Trimming took 3 bases from V and 7 from J; bases not matched to a gene: 4. Looked up from germline, CDR1 is MRHNA and CDR2 is SNTAGT. This CDR3 reads CASSEEGTGNSPLHF. In DNA, the CDR3 is TGTGCCAGCAGTGAAGAAGGGACAGGGAATTCACCCCTCCACTTT.

The rearrangement joins TRBV5-1 to TRBJ2-2, with 8 bases fitting TRBD2. Per the germline V gene, CDR1 is SGHRS and CDR2 is YFSETQ. The CDR3 has 16 amino acids. Trimming took 0 bases from V and 3 from J; bases not matched to a gene: 4. The CDR3 nucleotides read TGCGCCAGCAGCTTGGCTGGCGGGGGGCACACCGGGGAGCTGTTTTTT. This translates into CASSLAGGGHTGELFF.

This sequence joins TRBV6-1 and TRBJ2-5, with TRBD2 as a possible D gene (6 bases). The CDR3 sequence is 19 residues long. The ends were cut back, 0 bases at V and 5 bases at J, with 25 bases in the middle. Germline CDR1 reads MNHNS; CDR2 reads SASEGT. The CDR3 nucleotides are TGTGCCAGCAGTGAAGCACCCCGACAAACTAGCATACCCTGGGAGACCCAGTACTTC. Translating gives CASSEAPRQTSIPWETQYF.

The chain has TRBV5-1 and TRBJ2-1, with D perhaps TRBD2 (5 bases). Germline lookup yields CDR1 SGHRS and CDR2 YFSETQ. Trimming took 1 base from V and 1 from J, leaving 12 bases between them. The CDR3 spans 16 residues. The DNA of the CDR3 is TGCGCCAGCAGCTTGCTTCCGGGATCGTCCTACAATGAGCAGTTCTTC. Translated: CASSLLPGSSYNEQFF.

This chain connects TRBV19 to TRBJ2-5; 8 nucleotides agree with TRBD2. Losses at the gene ends were 5 bases for V and 3 bases for J; bases not matched to a gene: 2. The germline CDR1 and CDR2 sequences are LNHDA and SQIVND (reference sequence). The CDR3 loop spans 13 amino acids. The CDR3: CASSGTRKETQYF. In nucleotides, the CDR3 is TGTGCCAGTAGTGGGACTAGAAAAGAGACCCAGTACTTC.

The gene calls are TRBV15 and TRBJ1-2; TRBD1 is a possible D gene (6 bases). CDR1 and CDR2 from the germline V gene are LNHNV and YYDKDF (reference sequence). V lost 0 bases to trimming and J lost 14 bases, with 16 bases between them. This CDR3 comprises 13 residues. The CDR3 DNA reads TGTGCCACCAGCAGAGATTACAGGGAAGAGAAAACCTTC. Translation gives CATSRDYREEKTF.

With respect to this clone: Germline and junction disagree at one end, which may indicate a read error. The CDR3 DNA is TGTGCCCGCAGACGAGGGGGGGGCCCACTAAATGAGCAGTTCTTC. Its protein is CARRRGGGPLNEQFF. This sequence joins TRBV5-4 and TRBJ2-1; D might be TRBD2 (7 bases). Germline CDR1 SGHNT, CDR2 YYREEE (reference sequence). The CDR3 is 15 amino acids.

This chain uses TRBV27 with TRBJ1-2; 9 nucleotides line up with TRBD1. This CDR3 is 15 amino acids long. In germline, CDR1 is MNHEY, CDR2 SMNVEV (reference sequence). V was clipped by 6 bases and J by 8 bases; unmatched bases: 13. The CDR3 loop reads CASSRAGRQGVGYTF. For the CDR3, the DNA is TGTGCCAGCAGCCGTGCGGGTAGACAGGGGGTGGGCTACACCTTC.

At least ten counts were recorded for this clone. V usage is TRBV7-9 and J usage is TRBJ2-1; 16 nucleotides agree with TRBD2. Germline CDR1 and CDR2: SEHNR and FQNEAQ (reference sequence). The CDR3 contains 17 residues. V gave up 8 bases and J gave up 1 base; unmatched junction bases: 5. Written as DNA, the CDR3 is TGTGCCAGCCGGGGACTAGCGGGAGGGCCATCCTACAATGAGCAGTTCTTC. Its protein is CASRGLAGGPSYNEQFF.

The J gene is TRBJ2-7, the V gene TRBV21-1; TRBD2 is the table's D call and was not checked against the DNA. TRBV21-1 is a recognized pseudogene. The CDR3 spans 21 residues. CDR3 sequence (DNA): TGTGCCAGCAGCAAAGGAGTCGTAGGGACTAGCGGGAGACTTGGCACCTACGAGCAGTACTTC. Residues: CASSKGVVGTSGRLGTYEQYF.

The rearrangement links TRBV5-1 to TRBJ2-7, with 7 bases lining up with TRBD2. CDR1 SGHRS and CDR2 YFSETQ come from the germline V gene. There are 15 residues in the CDR3. The V segment lost 4 bases and the J segment 0 bases; nucleotides outside the gene matches: 7. CDR3 bases: TGCGCCAGCAGCGAGGGACTACCCGGCTCCTACGAGCAGTACTTC. Translating it yields CASSEGLPGSYEQYF. Combining the CDR3 with reference TRBV5-1 and TRBJ2-7 gives the whole variable domain KAGVTQTPRYLIKTRGQQVTLSCSPISGHRSVSWYQQTPGQGLQFLFEYFSETQRNKGNFPGRFSGRQFSNSRSEMNVSTLELGDSALYLCASSEGLPGSYEQYFGPGTRLTVT.

V and J are TRBV21-1 and TRBJ1-5. TRBV21-1 is shown as a pseudogene. This CDR3 is 15 amino acids long. This CDR3 reads CASSKPGYSNQPQHF. The CDR3 coding sequence is TGTGCCAGCAGCAAACCCGGGTATAGCAATCAGCCCCAGCATTTT.